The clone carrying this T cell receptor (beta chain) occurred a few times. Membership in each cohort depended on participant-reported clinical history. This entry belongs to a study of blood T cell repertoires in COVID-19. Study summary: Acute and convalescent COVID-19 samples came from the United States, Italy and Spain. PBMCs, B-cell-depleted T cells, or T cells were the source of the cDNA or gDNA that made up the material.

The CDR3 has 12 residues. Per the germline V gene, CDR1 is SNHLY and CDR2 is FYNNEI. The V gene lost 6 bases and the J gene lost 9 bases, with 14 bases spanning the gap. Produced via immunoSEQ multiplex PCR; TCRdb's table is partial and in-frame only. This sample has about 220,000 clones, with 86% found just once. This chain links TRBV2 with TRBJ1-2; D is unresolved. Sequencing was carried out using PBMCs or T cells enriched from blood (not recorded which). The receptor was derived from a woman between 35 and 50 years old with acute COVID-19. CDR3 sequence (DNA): TGTGCCAGCAGAGACCCAACAGCTAGCTACACCTTC. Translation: CASRDPTASYTF.